A single sample gave rise to the 13 T cell receptor beta chains below, sequenced in a study of beta chain features in type 1 diabetes. Overall study results and limits: Shorter TCRB CDR3s, moderately but significantly so, were found in Type 1 diabetes patients in all four CD4+ subsets.

Every bit of the isolated RNA underwent reverse transcription, so sequencing read expressed TCRB transcripts. Sequenced by immunoSEQ multiplex PCR; TCRdb stores in-frame clones only, minus some. The sample holds under 50,000 clones, roughly 68% seen once. No antigens are known for them. What was sequenced was Tregs from blood. The source of these receptors is a woman in her late teens or twenties with type 1 diabetes.

The rearrangement joins TRBV6-5 to TRBJ2-5, with TRBD2 identical over 9 bases. The CDR3 loop spans 15 amino acids. Trimming at V came to 6 bases and at J to 3 bases, leaving 8 bases not matched to a gene. The germline CDR1 and CDR2 sequences are MNHEY and SVGAGI. The CDR3 loop reads CASRTPGLAEETQYF. DNA for the CDR3: TGTGCCAGCAGGACCCCGGGACTAGCAGAAGAGACCCAGTACTTC.

This clone was recorded once. V is TRBV28 and J is TRBJ2-7; D gene unclear. The CDR3 runs 14 residues. Germline V gene data show CDR1 as MDHEN and CDR2 as SYDVKM. Trimming stripped 6 bases from V and 4 bases from J, with 16 bases between. The CDR3 DNA reads as TGTGCCAGCAGGCCCCCAGGTATCACTTACGAGCAGTACTTC. Translation gives CASRPPGITYEQYF.

The V call is TRBV29-1, the J call TRBJ2-7; a possible D gene is TRBD1 (5 bases). The germline CDR1 and CDR2 sequences are SQVTM and ANQGSEA. The CDR3 has 11 residues. Trimming stripped 8 bases from V and 4 bases from J, with 12 bases between. The CDR3 spells CSRKGYYEQYF. The CDR3 coding sequence is TGCAGCCGAAAGGGGTATTACGAGCAGTACTTC.

This chain uses TRBV9 with TRBJ2-1, with 13 bases identical to TRBD2. The CDR3 length is 20 residues. Germline V lookup: CDR1 SGDLS, CDR2 YYNGEE. V trimming: 4 bases; J trimming: 0 bases; junction bases outside the gene matches: 13. The CDR3 is CASSRLPGLAGSLSYNEQFF. The CDR3 nucleotides are TGTGCCAGCAGCCGGCTCCCGGGACTAGCGGGGTCCCTCTCCTACAATGAGCAGTTCTTC.

DNA of the CDR3: TGTGCCAGCAGTTACACTTCGGGACAGGGTAACTATGGCTACACCTTC. Amino acid sequence: CASSYTSGQGNYGYTF. The V gene is TRBV6-5, the J gene TRBJ1-2, with 9 nucleotides matching TRBD1. The length of the CDR3 is 16 residues. The germline V gene has CDR1 MNHEY and CDR2 SVGAGI. Trimming removed 2 bases from V and 1 base from J; junction bases left unmatched: 5.

CDR3: CSFSTGVMKKGTEAFF. The CDR3 DNA reads TGCAGCTTTTCGACAGGGGTCATGAAAAAGGGCACTGAAGCTTTCTTT. The chain links TRBV29-1 to TRBJ1-1, with TRBD1 identical over 8 bases. The CDR3 spans 16 residues. V shed 8 bases and J 4 bases; nucleotides not matched to a gene: 18. Germline V gene data show CDR1 as SQVTM and CDR2 as ANQGSEA.

This chain links TRBV5-1 with TRBJ2-1, with 8 bases lining up with TRBD1. This CDR3 has 14 residues. J gave up 3 bases and V 4 bases, and 3 bases lay outside the gene matches. The germline V gene encodes CDR1 SGHRS and CDR2 YFSETQ. CDR3 sequence reads: CASSPGQDYNEQFF. The CDR3 DNA sequence: TGCGCCAGCAGCCCGGGACAGGACTACAATGAGCAGTTCTTC.

This chain links TRBV6-5 with TRBJ2-2, with D perhaps TRBD2 (6 bases). Between the trimmed V and J ends, which lost 5 bases and 9 bases, there was a span of 13 bases. The CDR3 has 13 residues. Germline loops: CDR1 MNHEY, CDR2 SVGAGI. The CDR3 DNA follows: TGTGCCAGCAGTCCCAATCTAGCGAGGGAGCTGTTTTTT. This sequence encodes CASSPNLARELFF.

This clone was observed a few times. This chain uses TRBV28 with TRBJ2-7; 9 bases are shared with TRBD1. The germline V gene encodes CDR1 MDHEN and CDR2 SYDVKM. Trimming took 4 bases from V and 5 from J; bases not matched to a gene: 12. This CDR3 is built from 16 residues. The CDR3 sequence: CASSSLPGTGSHEQYF. The CDR3 DNA is TGTGCCAGCAGTTCACTCCCCGGGACAGGGTCCCACGAGCAGTACTTC.

The chain couples TRBV6-6 to TRBJ2-7, with a weak D call TRBD2 (6 bases). The V gene lost 0 bases and the J gene lost 5 bases, with 8 bases spanning the gap. Germline lookup yields CDR1 MNHNY and CDR2 SVGAGI (reference sequence). The length of the CDR3 is 13 residues. CDR3 DNA: TGTGCCAGCAGTTACTCAGGGAGGAACGAGCAGTACTTC. Amino acid sequence: CASSYSGRNEQYF.

The rearrangement uses TRBV29-1 and TRBJ1-1; 8 nucleotides agree with TRBD1. The trim removed 7 bases at V and 4 bases at J, leaving 8 bases unmatched. The CDR3 spans 13 residues. Germline lookup yields CDR1 SQVTM and CDR2 ANQGSEA. The CDR3 DNA reads TGCAGCGGTCAGACAGGGGCAGTCACTGAAGCTTTCTTT. It translates to CSGQTGAVTEAFF.

The rearrangement links TRBV4-3 to TRBJ2-7, with TRBD2 matching over 15 bases. CDR1 is LGHNA, CDR2 YSLEER, per germline. The J segment lost 7 bases and the V segment lost 4 bases, leaving 11 bases of the junction unmatched. This CDR3 is 17 amino acids long. The CDR3: CASSPARTSGGAWEQYF. CDR3 nucleotides: TGCGCCAGCAGCCCAGCGCGGACTAGCGGGGGGGCGTGGGAGCAGTACTTC.

The chain recombines TRBV28 with TRBJ2-1, with 8 positions matching TRBD2. The CDR3 length is 16 residues. V shed 3 bases, J shed 6 bases, and the junction held 10 bases outside the gene matches. CDR1 MDHEN and CDR2 SYDVKM come from the germline V gene. The CDR3 sequence: CASSFWTSSQGNEQFF. The CDR3 region has the DNA TGTGCCAGCAGTTTTTGGACTAGCAGCCAGGGCAATGAGCAGTTCTTC.